The rows below give T cell receptor beta chains drawn from one sample of a study of T cell changes during pregnancy in multiple sclerosis. The method was immunoSEQ multiplex PCR; TCRdb's version includes in-frame clones alone and lacks a portion of them. There are more than 90,000 clones in the sample; more than 90% occur only once, and 1.5% lies in the top ten. Source: peripheral blood, taken in the first trimester of pregnancy. Source of these receptors: a female donor with multiple sclerosis, enrolled in a pregnancy study. CDR3s include the opening cysteine and the closing phenylalanine or tryptophan. The D gene is left open where the match is weak. Clone size is given for some rows only: seen once, a few or many times, or a class if the clone is expanded.

clone size	CDR3 length	V gene	D gene	J gene	CDR3 protein	CDR3 DNA
.	16	TRBV28	TRBD1	TRBJ1-2	CASRYGRGTANYGYTF	TGTGCCAGCAGGTACGGCAGGGGGACAGCTAACTATGGCTACACCTTC
.	16	TRBV30	TRBD1	TRBJ2-3	CAWSRDRSTGTDTQYF	TGTGCCTGGAGTCGGGACAGGTCAACGGGCACAGATACGCAGTATTTT
.	17	TRBV21-1	.	TRBJ2-3	CASSPAPLRGYTDTQYF	TGTGCCAGCAGTCCCGCCCCTCTGAGGGGGTACACAGATACGCAGTATTTT
few	13	TRBV30	.	TRBJ1-1	CAWSVGGNTEAFF	TGTGCCTGGAGTGTGGGGGGGAACACTGAAGCTTTCTTT
.	11	TRBV5-1	.	TRBJ2-7	CASSPGAEQYF	TGCGCCAGCAGTCCAGGGGCCGAGCAGTACTTC
.	15	TRBV6-5	.	TRBJ2-7	CASSLQRQPDYEQYF	TGTGCCAGCAGTCTTCAACGACAGCCAGACTACGAGCAGTACTTC
.	14	TRBV28	.	TRBJ1-3	CASSLVKSINTIYF	TGTGCCAGCAGTTTAGTGAAGTCTATAAACACCATATATTTT
.	14	TRBV11-2	.	TRBJ2-1	CASSLMSGNNEQFF	TGTGCCAGCAGCTTAATGAGCGGAAACAATGAGCAGTTCTTC
.	14	TRBV9	.	TRBJ2-5	CASSATGYQETQYF	TGTGCCAGCAGCGCCACTGGTTACCAAGAGACCCAGTACTTC
.	15	TRBV14	.	TRBJ2-3	CASSQDSPVTDTQYF	TGTGCCAGCAGCCAAGATTCCCCAGTCACAGATACGCAGTATTTT
.	18	TRBV5-3	TRBD2	TRBJ2-5	CARSHLLAGGPSGETQYF	TGTGCCAGAAGCCACTTACTAGCGGGAGGGCCATCAGGAGAGACCCAGTACTTC
.	15	TRBV2	TRBD2	TRBJ2-2	CAGYGLASNTGELFF	TGTGCCGGGTACGGACTAGCGTCGAACACCGGGGAGCTGTTTTTT
.	15	TRBV6-1	TRBD1	TRBJ1-4	CASSVGTGWDEKLFF	TGTGCCAGCAGTGTAGGGACAGGGTGGGATGAAAAACTGTTTTTT
.	17	TRBV19	TRBD2	TRBJ2-5	CASSMTSGGEIQETQYF	TGTGCCAGTAGTATGACTAGCGGGGGGGAAATACAAGAGACCCAGTACTTC
.	15	TRBV5-1	TRBD2	TRBJ2-1	CASSPRLAGDGEQFF	TGCGCCAGCAGCCCAAGACTAGCGGGAGATGGTGAGCAGTTCTTC
once	15	TRBV19	TRBD1	TRBJ2-7	CASSIGQGVAYEQYF	TGTGCCAGTAGTATAGGACAGGGGGTGGCCTACGAGCAGTACTTC
.	14	TRBV5-6	TRBD2	TRBJ2-7	CASSSSGRASEQYF	TGTGCCAGCAGCTCAAGCGGGAGAGCGTCCGAGCAGTACTTC
.	15	TRBV4-1	TRBD1	TRBJ1-2	CASSQGPHRGWDYTF	TGCGCCAGCAGCCAAGGACCCCACAGGGGATGGGACTACACCTTC
once	15	TRBV19	TRBD1	TRBJ1-1	CASRDHRGVNTEAFF	TGTGCCAGTAGAGACCACAGGGGGGTGAACACTGAAGCTTTCTTT
.	15	TRBV7-9	.	TRBJ2-7	CASSSEAGTLYEQYF	TGTGCCAGCAGCTCAGAGGCAGGGACACTGTACGAGCAGTACTTC